What follows are 3 T cell receptor beta chains derived from one specimen sequenced in a study of cytomegalovirus exposure and HLA in healthy donors (dated by TCRdb to the late 2010s). The protocol used for the library was the immunoSEQ multiplex PCR assay. Entries here come from immuneACCESS through TCRdb and include only in-frame sequences with V and J called. Some clones fail to appear in such tables; in the studies checked, an unresolved V gene covers under half of the shortfall, and the cause of the remainder is unknown. The sample includes under 250,000 clones, with roughly 80% observed a single time. Roughly 5.5% of the sample is in the top ten clones. Material for sequencing was PBMCs. Receptor source: a woman aged 18-29 years in good health and CMV-seronegative.

The gene calls are TRBV7-9 and TRBJ2-7; D perhaps matches TRBD1 (6 bases). Trimming pared 3 bases from V and 3 bases from J, leaving 21 bases between. From germline, CDR1 is SEHNR and CDR2 FQNEAQ (reference sequence). The CDR3 has 17 amino acids. CDR3: CASSLGVGAPPNYEQYF. The CDR3 DNA is TGTGCCAGCAGCTTGGGGGTGGGGGCCCCGCCTAACTACGAGCAGTACTTC.

V gene TRBV9 combines with J gene TRBJ2-5; D gene ambiguous. The CDR3 totals 12 residues. Germline values: CDR1 SGDLS, CDR2 YYNGEE. V was trimmed by 0 bases and J by 2 bases, leaving 2 bases between them. CDR3 residues: CASSVDQETQYF. CDR3 bases: TGTGCCAGCAGCGTAGATCAAGAGACCCAGTACTTC.

The chain uses TRBV2 and TRBJ2-7; 7 bases line up with TRBD1. Unmatched junction bases numbered 10, after V lost 6 bases and J lost 5 bases. Germline V gene lookup returns CDR1 SNHLY and CDR2 FYNNEI. This CDR3 is 14 amino acids long. CDR3 DNA sequence: TGTGCCAGCAGCCCGACAGGGCGCCCTGACGAGCAGTACTTC. Translation gives CASSPTGRPDEQYF. Filled out from reference TRBV2 and TRBJ2-7, the complete variable domain reads EPEVTQTPSHQVTQMGQEVILRCVPISNHLYFYWYRQILGQKVEFLVSFYNNEISEKSEIFDDQFSVERPDGSNFTLKIRSTKLEDSAMYFCASSPTGRPDEQYFGPGTRLTVT.